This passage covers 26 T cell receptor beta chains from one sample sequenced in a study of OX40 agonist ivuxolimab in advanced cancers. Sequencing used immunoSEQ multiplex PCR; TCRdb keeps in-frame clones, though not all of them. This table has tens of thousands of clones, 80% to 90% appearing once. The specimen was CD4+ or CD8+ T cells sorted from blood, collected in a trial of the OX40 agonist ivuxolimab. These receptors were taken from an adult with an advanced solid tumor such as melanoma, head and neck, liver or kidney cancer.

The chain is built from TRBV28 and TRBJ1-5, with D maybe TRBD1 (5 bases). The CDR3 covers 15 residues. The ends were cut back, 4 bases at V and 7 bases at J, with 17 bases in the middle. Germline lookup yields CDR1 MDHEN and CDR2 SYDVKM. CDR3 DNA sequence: TGTGCCAGCAGTTATGTCTCAGGGAGGGGCCAGCCCCAGCATTTT. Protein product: CASSYVSGRGQPQHF.

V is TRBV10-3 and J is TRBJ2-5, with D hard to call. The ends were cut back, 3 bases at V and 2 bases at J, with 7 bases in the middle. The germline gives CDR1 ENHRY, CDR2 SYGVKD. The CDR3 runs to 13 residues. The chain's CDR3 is CAISDSIQETQYF. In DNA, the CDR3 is TGTGCCATCAGTGACAGTATTCAAGAGACCCAGTACTTC.

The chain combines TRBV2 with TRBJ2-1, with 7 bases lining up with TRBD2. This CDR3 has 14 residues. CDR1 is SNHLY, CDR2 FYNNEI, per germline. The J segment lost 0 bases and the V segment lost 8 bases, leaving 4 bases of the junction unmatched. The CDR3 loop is CASERGLSYNEQFF. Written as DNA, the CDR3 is TGTGCCAGCGAGCGGGGACTCTCCTACAATGAGCAGTTCTTC. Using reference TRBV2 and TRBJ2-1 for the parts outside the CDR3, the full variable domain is EPEVTQTPSHQVTQMGQEVILRCVPISNHLYFYWYRQILGQKVEFLVSFYNNEISEKSEIFDDQFSVERPDGSNFTLKIRSTKLEDSAMYFCASERGLSYNEQFFGPGTRLTVL.

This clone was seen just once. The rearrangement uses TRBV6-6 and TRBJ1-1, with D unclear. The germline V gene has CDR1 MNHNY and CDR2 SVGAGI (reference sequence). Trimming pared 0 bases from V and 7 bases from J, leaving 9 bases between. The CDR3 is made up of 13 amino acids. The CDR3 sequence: CASSYSLDVEAFF. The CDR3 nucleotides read TGTGCCAGCAGTTACTCGTTGGATGTTGAAGCTTTCTTT.

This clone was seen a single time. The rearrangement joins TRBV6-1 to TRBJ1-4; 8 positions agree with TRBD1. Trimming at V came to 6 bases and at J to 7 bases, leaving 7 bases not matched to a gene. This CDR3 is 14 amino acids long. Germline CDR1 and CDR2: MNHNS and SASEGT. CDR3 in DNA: TGTGCCAGCAGAACCGGGACAGGTTCTGAAAAACTGTTTTTT. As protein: CASRTGTGSEKLFF.

The CDR3 nucleotides read TGTGCCAGCAGCTTAGACAGCACCAGCTCCTACGAGCAGTACTTC. It yields the protein CASSLDSTSSYEQYF. The chain has TRBV11-2 and TRBJ2-7; D not resolved. Germline V gene sequence: CDR1 SGHAT, CDR2 FQNNGV. The CDR3 is 15 amino acids. V lost 0 bases to trimming and J lost 0 bases, with 9 bases between them.

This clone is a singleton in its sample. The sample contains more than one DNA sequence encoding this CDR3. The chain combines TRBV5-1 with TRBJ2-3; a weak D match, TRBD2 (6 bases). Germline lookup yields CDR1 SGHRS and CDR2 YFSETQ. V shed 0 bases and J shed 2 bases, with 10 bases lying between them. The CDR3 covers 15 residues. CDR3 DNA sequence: TGCGCCAGCAGCTTGGTCGCGGGGTCCACAGATACGCAGTATTTT. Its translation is CASSLVAGSTDTQYF.

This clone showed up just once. Here the CDR3 DNA reads TGCAGCGTTGAAGCGGTCGGGACAGGGTCCTACGAGCAGTACTTC. This encodes CSVEAVGTGSYEQYF. The J gene is TRBJ2-5, the V gene TRBV29-1; 9 bases fit TRBD1. The better agreement between TRBJ2-7 and the DNA end casts doubt on the J call. The CDR3 contains 15 residues. Germline CDR1 reads SQVTM; CDR2 reads ANQGSEA.

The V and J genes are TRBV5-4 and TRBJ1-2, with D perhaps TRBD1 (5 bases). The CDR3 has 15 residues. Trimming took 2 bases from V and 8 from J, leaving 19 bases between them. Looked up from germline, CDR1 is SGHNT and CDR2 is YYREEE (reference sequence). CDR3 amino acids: CASSFGSRVYIGYTF. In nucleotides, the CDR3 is TGTGCCAGCAGCTTTGGCTCCAGGGTTTATATAGGCTACACCTTC.

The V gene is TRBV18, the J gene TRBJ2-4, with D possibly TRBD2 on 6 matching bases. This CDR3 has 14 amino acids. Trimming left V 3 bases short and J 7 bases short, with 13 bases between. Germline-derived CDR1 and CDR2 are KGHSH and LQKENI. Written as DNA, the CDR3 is TGTGCCAGCTCACCTTCTAGCGCATGGAACATTCAGTACTTC. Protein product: CASSPSSAWNIQYF.

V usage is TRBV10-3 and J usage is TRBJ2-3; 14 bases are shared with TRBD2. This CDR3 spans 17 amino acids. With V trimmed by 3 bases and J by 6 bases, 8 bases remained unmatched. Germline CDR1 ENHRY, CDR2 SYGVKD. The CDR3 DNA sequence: TGTGCCATCAGTGACTGGACTAGCGGGAGGTCCTCCGATACGCAGTATTTT. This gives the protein CAISDWTSGRSSDTQYF.

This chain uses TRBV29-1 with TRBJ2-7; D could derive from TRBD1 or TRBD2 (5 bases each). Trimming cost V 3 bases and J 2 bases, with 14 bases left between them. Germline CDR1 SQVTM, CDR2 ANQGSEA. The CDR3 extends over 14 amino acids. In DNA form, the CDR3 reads TGCAGCGTTGATAGAGGGACCCCTCCCTACGAGCAGTACTTC. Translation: CSVDRGTPPYEQYF.

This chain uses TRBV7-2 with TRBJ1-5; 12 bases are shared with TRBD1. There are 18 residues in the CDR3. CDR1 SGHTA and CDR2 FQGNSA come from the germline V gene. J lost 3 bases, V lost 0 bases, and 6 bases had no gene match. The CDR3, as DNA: TGTGCCAGCAGCTTAGCGGGGGACAGGGGGCGCTTCAATCAGCCCCAGCATTTT. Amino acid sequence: CASSLAGDRGRFNQPQHF.

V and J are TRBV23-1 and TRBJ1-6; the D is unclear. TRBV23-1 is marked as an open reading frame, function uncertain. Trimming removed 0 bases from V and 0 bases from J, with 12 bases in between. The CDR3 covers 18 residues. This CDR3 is CASSQSVRAGSYNSPLHF. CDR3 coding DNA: TGCGCCAGCAGTCAATCGGTCAGAGCGGGCTCCTATAATTCACCCCTCCACTTT.

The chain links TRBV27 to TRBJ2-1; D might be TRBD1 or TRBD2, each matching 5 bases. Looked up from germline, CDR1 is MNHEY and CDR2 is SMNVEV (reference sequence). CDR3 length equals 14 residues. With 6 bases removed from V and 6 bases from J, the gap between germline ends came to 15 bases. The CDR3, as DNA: TGTGCCAGCAGCCTTCTGGGACCCTCCAATGAGCAGTTCTTC. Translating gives CASSLLGPSNEQFF.

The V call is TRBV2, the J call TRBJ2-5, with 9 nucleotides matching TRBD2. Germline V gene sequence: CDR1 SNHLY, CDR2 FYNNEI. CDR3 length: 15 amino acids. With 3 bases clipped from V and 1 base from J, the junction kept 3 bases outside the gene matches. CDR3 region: CASSELAGAQETQYF. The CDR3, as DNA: TGTGCCAGCAGTGAGTTAGCGGGGGCCCAAGAGACCCAGTACTTC.

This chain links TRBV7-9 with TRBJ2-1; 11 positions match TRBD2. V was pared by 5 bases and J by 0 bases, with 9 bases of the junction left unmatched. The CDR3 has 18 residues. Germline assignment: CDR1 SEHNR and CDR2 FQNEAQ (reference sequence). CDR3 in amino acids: CASSAPGLAVSSYNEQFF. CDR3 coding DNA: TGTGCCAGCAGCGCACCGGGACTAGCGGTTAGCTCCTACAATGAGCAGTTCTTC.

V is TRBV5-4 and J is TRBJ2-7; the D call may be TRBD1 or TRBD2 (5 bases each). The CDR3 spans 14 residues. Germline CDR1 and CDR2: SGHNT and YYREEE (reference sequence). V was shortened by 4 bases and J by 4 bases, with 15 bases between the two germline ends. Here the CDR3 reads CASSKGTDRYEQYF. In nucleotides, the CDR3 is TGTGCCAGCAGCAAAGGGACGGACCGTTACGAGCAGTACTTC.

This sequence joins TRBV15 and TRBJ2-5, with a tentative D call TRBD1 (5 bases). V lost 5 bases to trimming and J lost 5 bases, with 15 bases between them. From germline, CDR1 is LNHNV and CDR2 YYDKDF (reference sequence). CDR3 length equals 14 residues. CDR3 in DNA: TGTGCCACCAGCTCACAAAACTCAGGGGAGACCCAGTACTTC. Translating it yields CATSSQNSGETQYF. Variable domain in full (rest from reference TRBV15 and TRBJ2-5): DAMVIQNPRYQVTQFGKPVTLSCSQTLNHNVMYWYQQKSSQAPKLLFHYYDKDFNNEADTPDNFQSRRPNTSFCFLDIRSPGLGDTAMYLCATSSQNSGETQYFGPGTRLLVL.

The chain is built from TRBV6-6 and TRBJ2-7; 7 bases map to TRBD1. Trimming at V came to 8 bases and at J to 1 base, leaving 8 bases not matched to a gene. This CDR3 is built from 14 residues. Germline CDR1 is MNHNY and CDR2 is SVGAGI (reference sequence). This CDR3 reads CASQTEGQSYEQYF. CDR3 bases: TGTGCCAGCCAAACCGAGGGACAGTCCTACGAGCAGTACTTC.

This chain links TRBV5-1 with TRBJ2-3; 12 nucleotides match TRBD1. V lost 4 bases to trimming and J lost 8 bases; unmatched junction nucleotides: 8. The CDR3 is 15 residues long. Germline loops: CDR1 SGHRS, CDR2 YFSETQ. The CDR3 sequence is CASSSQGQGAGTQYF. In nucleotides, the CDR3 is TGCGCCAGCAGCAGCCAGGGACAGGGGGCAGGTACGCAGTATTTT.

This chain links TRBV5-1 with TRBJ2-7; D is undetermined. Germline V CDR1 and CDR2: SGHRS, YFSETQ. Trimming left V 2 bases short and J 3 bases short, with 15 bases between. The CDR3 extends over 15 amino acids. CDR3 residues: CASSLFEKSDYEQYF. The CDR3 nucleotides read TGCGCCAGCAGCTTATTCGAGAAGAGTGACTACGAGCAGTACTTC.

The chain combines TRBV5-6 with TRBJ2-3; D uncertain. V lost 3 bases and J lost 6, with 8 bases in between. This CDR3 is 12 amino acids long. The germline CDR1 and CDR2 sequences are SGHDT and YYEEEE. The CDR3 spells CASSSPPDTQYF. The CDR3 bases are TGTGCCAGCAGCTCCCCACCCGATACGCAGTATTTT.

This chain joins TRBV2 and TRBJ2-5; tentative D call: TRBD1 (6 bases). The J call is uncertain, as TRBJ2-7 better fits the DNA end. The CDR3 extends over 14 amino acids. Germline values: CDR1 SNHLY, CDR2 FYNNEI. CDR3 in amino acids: CASRYGQISYEQYF. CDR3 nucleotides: TGTGCCAGCAGATATGGACAGATCTCCTACGAGCAGTACTTC.

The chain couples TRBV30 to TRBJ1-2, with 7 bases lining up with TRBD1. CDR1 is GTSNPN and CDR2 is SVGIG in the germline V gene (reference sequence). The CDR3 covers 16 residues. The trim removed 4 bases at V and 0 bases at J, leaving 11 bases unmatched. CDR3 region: CAWNGQAPAPNYGYTF. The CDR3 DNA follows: TGTGCCTGGAACGGACAGGCGCCAGCTCCTAACTATGGCTACACCTTC.

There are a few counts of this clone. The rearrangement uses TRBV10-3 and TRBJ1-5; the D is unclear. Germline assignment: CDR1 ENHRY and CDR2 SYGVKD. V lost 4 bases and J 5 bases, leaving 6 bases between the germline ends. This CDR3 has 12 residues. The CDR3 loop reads CAISGVDQPQHF. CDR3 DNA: TGTGCCATCAGTGGAGTGGATCAGCCCCAGCATTTT.